This entry describes one T cell receptor (beta chain). Its target is unknown. The data were obtained in a study of cytotoxic CD8 clonotypes in ibrutinib-treated CLL. Study details: Of a cohort that held ten to twelve relapsed/refractory and fewer than 16 treatment-naive patients, some 17 were IGHV unmutated. Study-wide results and limits: Treatment left the uncommon public clonotypes either contracted or stable in frequency.

The method was immunoSEQ multiplex PCR; TCRdb's version includes in-frame clones alone and lacks a portion of them. The repertoire holds 75,000 to 90,000 clones, with 83% as singletons. This sequence originates from a human donor with chronic lymphocytic leukemia. Sequencing was performed on PBMCs, taken after 24 months of ibrutinib treatment.

This CDR3 is CASSAYNQPQHF. The DNA of the CDR3 is TGTGCCAGCAGTGCGTACAATCAGCCCCAGCATTTT. The chain uses TRBV7-8 and TRBJ1-5; D remains ambiguous. Germline loops: CDR1 SGHVS, CDR2 FQNEAQ. The CDR3 covers 12 residues. V shed 6 bases and J shed 3 bases, with 6 bases lying between them.